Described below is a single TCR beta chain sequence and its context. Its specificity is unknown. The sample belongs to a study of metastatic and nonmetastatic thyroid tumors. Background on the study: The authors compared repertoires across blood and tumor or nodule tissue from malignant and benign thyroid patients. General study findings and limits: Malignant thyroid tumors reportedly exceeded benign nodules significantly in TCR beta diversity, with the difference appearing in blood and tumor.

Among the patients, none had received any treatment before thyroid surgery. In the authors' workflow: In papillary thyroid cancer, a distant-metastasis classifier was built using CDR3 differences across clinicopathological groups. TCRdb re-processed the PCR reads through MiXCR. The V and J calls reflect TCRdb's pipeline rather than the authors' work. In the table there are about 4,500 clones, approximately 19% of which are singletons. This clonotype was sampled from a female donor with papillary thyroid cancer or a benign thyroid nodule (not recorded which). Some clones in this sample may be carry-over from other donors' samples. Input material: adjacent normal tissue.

CDR3 in amino acids: CSASNRENSYEQYF. CDR3 nucleotides: TGCAGTGCTAGTAACAGGGAAAACTCCTACGAGCAGTACTTC. The V gene is TRBV20-1, the J gene TRBJ2-7; TRBD1 is a possible D gene (6 bases). The V and J ends lost 3 bases and 0 bases respectively, with 12 bases between them. The CDR3 has 14 amino acids. Germline V lookup: CDR1 DFQATT, CDR2 SNEGSKA (reference sequence).